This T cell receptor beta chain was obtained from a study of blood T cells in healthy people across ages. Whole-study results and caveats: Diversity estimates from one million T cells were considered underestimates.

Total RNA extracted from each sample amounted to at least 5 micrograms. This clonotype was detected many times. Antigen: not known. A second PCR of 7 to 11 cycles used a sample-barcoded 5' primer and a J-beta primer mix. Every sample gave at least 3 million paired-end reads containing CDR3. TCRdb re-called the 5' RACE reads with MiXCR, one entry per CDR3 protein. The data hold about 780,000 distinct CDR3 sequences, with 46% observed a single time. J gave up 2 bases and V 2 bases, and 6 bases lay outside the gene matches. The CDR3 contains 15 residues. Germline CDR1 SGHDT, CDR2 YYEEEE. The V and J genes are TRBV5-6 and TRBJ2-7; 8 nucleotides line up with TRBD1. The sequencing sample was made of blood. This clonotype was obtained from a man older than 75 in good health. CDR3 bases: TGTGCCAGCAGCTTACCGGGACAGGCGACCTACGAGCAGTACTTC. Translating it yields CASSLPGQATYEQYF.